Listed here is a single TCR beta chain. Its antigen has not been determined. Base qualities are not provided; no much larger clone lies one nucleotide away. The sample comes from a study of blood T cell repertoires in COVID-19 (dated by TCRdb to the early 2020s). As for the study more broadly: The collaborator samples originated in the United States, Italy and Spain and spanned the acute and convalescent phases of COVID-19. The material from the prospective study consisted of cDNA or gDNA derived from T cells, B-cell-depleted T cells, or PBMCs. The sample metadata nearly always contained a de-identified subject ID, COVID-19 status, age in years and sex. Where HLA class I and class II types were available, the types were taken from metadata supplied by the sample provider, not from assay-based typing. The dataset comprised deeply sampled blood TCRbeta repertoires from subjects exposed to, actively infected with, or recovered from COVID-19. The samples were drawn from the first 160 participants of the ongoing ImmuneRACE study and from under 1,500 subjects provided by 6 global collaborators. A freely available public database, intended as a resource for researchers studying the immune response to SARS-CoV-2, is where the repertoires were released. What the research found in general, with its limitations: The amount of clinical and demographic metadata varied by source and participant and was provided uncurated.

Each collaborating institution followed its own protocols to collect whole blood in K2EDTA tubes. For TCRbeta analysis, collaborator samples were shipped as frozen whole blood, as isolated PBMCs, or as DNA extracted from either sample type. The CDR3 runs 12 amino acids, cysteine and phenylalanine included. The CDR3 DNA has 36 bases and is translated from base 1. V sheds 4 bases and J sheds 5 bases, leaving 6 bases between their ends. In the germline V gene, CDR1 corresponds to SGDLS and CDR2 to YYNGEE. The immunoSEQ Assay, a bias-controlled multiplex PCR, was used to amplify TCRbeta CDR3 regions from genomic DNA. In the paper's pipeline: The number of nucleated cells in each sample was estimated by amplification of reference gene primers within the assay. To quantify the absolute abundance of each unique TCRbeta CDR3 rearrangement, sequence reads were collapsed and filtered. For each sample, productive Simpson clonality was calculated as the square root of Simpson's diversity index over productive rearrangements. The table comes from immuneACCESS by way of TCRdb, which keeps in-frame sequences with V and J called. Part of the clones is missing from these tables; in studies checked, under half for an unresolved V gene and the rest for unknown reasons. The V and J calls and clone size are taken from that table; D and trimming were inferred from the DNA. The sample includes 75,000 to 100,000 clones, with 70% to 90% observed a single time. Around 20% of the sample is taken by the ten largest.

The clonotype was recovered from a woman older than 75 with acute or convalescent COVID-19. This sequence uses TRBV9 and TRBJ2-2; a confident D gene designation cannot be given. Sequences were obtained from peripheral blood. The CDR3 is CASSPRTGELFF. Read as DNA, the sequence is TGTGCCAGCAGCCCCCGGACCGGGGAGCTGTTTTTT. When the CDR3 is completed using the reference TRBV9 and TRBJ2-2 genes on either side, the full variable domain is DSGVTQTPKHLITATGQRVTLRCSPRSGDLSVYWYQQSLDQGLQFLIQYYNGEERAKGNILERFSAQQFPDLHSELNLSSLELGDSALYFCASSPRTGELFFGEGSRLTVL.